The 23 T cell receptor beta chains in this list originate from one sample, sequenced in a study of CD8 T cells in Susac syndrome. Random hexamers primed reverse transcription of roughly 0.5 to 1 ug RNA. TCRdb re-analysed the immunoSEQ multiplex PCR reads in MiXCR, keeping a single row per CDR3 protein. Among about 140,000 distinct CDR3 sequences listed, just under 95% were seen once. Sequenced input: CD4+ T cells from PBMCs. The receptors were sampled from a human donor with Susac syndrome.

This sequence joins TRBV5-1 and TRBJ2-5; 8 positions match TRBD1. Germline trimming cut 4 bases from V and 1 base from J; bases unmatched to any gene: 6. The germline V gene encodes CDR1 SGHRS and CDR2 YFSETQ. There are 15 residues in the CDR3. The CDR3 region is CASSKDRVGQETQYF. In DNA form, the CDR3 reads TGCGCCAGCAGCAAGGACAGGGTAGGCCAAGAGACCCAGTACTTC. Together with reference TRBV5-1 and TRBJ2-5, the CDR3 gives the full variable domain: KAGVTQTPRYLIKTRGQQVTLSCSPISGHRSVSWYQQTPGQGLQFLFEYFSETQRNKGNFPGRFSGRQFSNSRSEMNVSTLELGDSALYLCASSKDRVGQETQYFGPGTRLLVL.

The chain recombines TRBV23-1 with TRBJ2-7; a possible D gene is TRBD1 (6 bases). TRBV23-1 is an open reading frame, and its role is uncertain. The CDR3 extends over 13 amino acids. With 8 bases removed from V and 3 bases from J, the gap between germline ends came to 14 bases. The CDR3 region is CASGIGGYYEQYF. The CDR3, as DNA: TGCGCCAGCGGTATAGGGGGATACTACGAGCAGTACTTC.

The V gene is TRBV9, the J gene TRBJ2-5; the match to TRBD1 covers 9 bases. From germline, CDR1 is SGDLS and CDR2 YYNGEE. With V trimmed by 0 bases and J by 3 bases, 3 bases remained unmatched. The CDR3 is 15 amino acids. CDR3 loop: CASSVDRGPEETQYF. CDR3 bases: TGTGCCAGCAGCGTAGACAGGGGGCCAGAAGAGACCCAGTACTTC.

The rearrangement links TRBV7-9 to TRBJ1-5; possibly TRBD1 for D (6 bases). Germline loops: CDR1 SEHNR, CDR2 FQNEAQ (reference sequence). There are 13 residues in the CDR3. V was cut by 5 bases and J by 5 bases, with 10 bases left in between. CDR3 DNA: TGTGCCAGCAGCGGACACAGGGATCAGCCCCAGCATTTT. This encodes CASSGHRDQPQHF.

This clonotype came up once. J is TRBJ1-2 and V is TRBV7-9; D is unresolved. The germline V and J ends were trimmed by 5 bases and 8 bases, with 12 bases remaining between them. The CDR3 length is 12 residues. Germline CDR1 and CDR2: SEHNR and FQNEAQ (reference sequence). The CDR3 loop is CASSPSLGGYTF. The CDR3 nucleotides read TGTGCCAGCAGCCCCTCACTAGGAGGCTACACCTTC.

CDR3 region: CASSELPARGQYF. The CDR3 nucleotides read TGTGCCAGCAGTGAATTGCCGGCCCGCGGGCAGTACTTC. The chain recombines TRBV25-1 with TRBJ2-7; unclear D gene. The length of the CDR3 is 13 residues. V was clipped by 1 base and J by 9 bases, with 13 bases between them. CDR1 MGHDK and CDR2 SYGVNS come from the germline V gene.

V and J are TRBV30 and TRBJ1-3; 7 bases align to TRBD1. The length of the CDR3 is 15 residues. Germline trimming cut 1 base from V and 3 bases from J; bases unmatched to any gene: 6. Germline V gene lookup returns CDR1 GTSNPN and CDR2 SVGIG (reference sequence). This CDR3 reads CAWSAAGTVGNTIYF. The CDR3 DNA reads TGTGCCTGGAGTGCAGCCGGGACAGTTGGAAACACCATATATTTT.

The chain combines TRBV20-1 with TRBJ2-2, with a tentative D call TRBD2 (6 bases). CDR3 length: 15 amino acids. Germline V gene data show CDR1 as DFQATT and CDR2 as SNEGSKA (reference sequence). Trimming took 3 bases from V and 1 from J, leaving 12 bases between them. As DNA, the CDR3 is TGCAGTGCTAGGGACGGGACTCTGAACACCGGGGAGCTGTTTTTT. Residues: CSARDGTLNTGELFF.

V is TRBV2 and J is TRBJ1-2; D not resolved. V was cut by 1 base and J by 3 bases, with 12 bases left in between. Germline V gene data show CDR1 as SNHLY and CDR2 as FYNNEI. The CDR3 has 15 residues. In DNA form, the CDR3 reads TGTGCCAGCAGTGAAGAACAGCTGGGGTACTATGGCTACACCTTC. Protein product: CASSEEQLGYYGYTF.

The chain links TRBV5-1 to TRBJ1-5; 8 bases line up with TRBD1. Per the germline V gene, CDR1 is SGHRS and CDR2 is YFSETQ. V was clipped by 0 bases and J by 5 bases; unmatched bases: 7. The CDR3 is made up of 16 amino acids. CDR3 protein: CASSLGARGPDQPQHF. CDR3 in DNA: TGCGCCAGCAGCTTGGGGGCCAGGGGGCCGGATCAGCCCCAGCATTTT.

This CDR3 is CSARAYGTVNTEAFF. The CDR3 DNA is TGCAGTGCTAGAGCATATGGGACGGTGAACACTGAAGCTTTCTTT. The genes are TRBV20-1 and TRBJ1-1; perhaps TRBD1 as D (5 bases). Germline CDR1 is DFQATT and CDR2 is SNEGSKA (reference sequence). The length of the CDR3 is 15 residues. Trimming removed 1 base at V and 0 bases at J, with 12 bases between.

The gene calls are TRBV30 and TRBJ1-5; D gene ambiguous. The length of the CDR3 is 13 residues. Looked up from germline, CDR1 is GTSNPN and CDR2 is SVGIG (reference sequence). The V and J ends lost 1 base and 2 bases respectively, with 6 bases between them. The CDR3 here is CAWSDGGNQPQHF. In DNA form, the CDR3 reads TGTGCCTGGAGTGATGGGGGCAATCAGCCCCAGCATTTT.

The chain employs TRBV9 and TRBJ2-5, with D hard to call. The CDR3 is made up of 14 amino acids. The germline CDR1 and CDR2 sequences are SGDLS and YYNGEE. V lost 0 bases, J lost 1 base, and 7 bases lay in between. The CDR3 region is CASSVGHTQETQYF. The CDR3 coding sequence is TGTGCCAGCAGCGTAGGACATACCCAAGAGACCCAGTACTTC.

V usage is TRBV5-1 and J usage is TRBJ1-1; D unclear. CDR3 size: 15 residues. Germline V gene lookup returns CDR1 SGHRS and CDR2 YFSETQ. V was cut by 0 bases and J by 1 base, with 10 bases left in between. DNA of the CDR3: TGCGCCAGCAGCTTGGCCGCAGAGAAGAACACTGAAGCTTTCTTT. Translation: CASSLAAEKNTEAFF.

This clonotype was recorded only once. This chain links TRBV3-1 with TRBJ2-1; D call uncertain. The CDR3 is 17 residues long. V lost 4 bases, J lost 6 bases, and 22 bases lay in between. Germline V lookup: CDR1 LGHDT, CDR2 YNNKEL (reference sequence). CDR3 region: CASSPRRKASLPNEQFF. CDR3 DNA sequence: TGTGCCAGCAGCCCGCGGCGGAAGGCTAGTCTACCCAATGAGCAGTTCTTC.

This clonotype showed up just a few times. This chain connects TRBV7-9 to TRBJ2-5, with 7 nucleotides matching TRBD1. The CDR3 length is 14 residues. The J segment lost 5 bases and the V segment lost 5 bases, leaving 8 bases of the junction unmatched. The germline gives CDR1 SEHNR, CDR2 FQNEAQ (reference sequence). CDR3 region: CASSTGVLGETQYF. In DNA form, the CDR3 reads TGTGCCAGCAGCACAGGGGTTCTGGGGGAGACCCAGTACTTC.

The chain joins TRBV20-1 to TRBJ1-2; the D is unclear. Trimming took 3 bases from V and 7 from J, leaving 15 bases between them. CDR1 is DFQATT and CDR2 is SNEGSKA in the germline V gene (reference sequence). This CDR3 comprises 13 residues. The CDR3 DNA is TGCAGTGCTAGGCCAGGAAGCGTTGCTGGCTACACCTTC. This translates into CSARPGSVAGYTF.

The chain combines TRBV29-1 with TRBJ2-7, with 7 bases aligning to TRBD2. This CDR3 spans 15 amino acids. The trim removed 6 bases at V and 3 bases at J, leaving 14 bases unmatched. Germline V gene sequence: CDR1 SQVTM, CDR2 ANQGSEA. Here the CDR3 reads CSVSPRGGPNYEQYF. CDR3 nucleotides: TGCAGCGTCTCACCCCGGGGAGGGCCCAACTACGAGCAGTACTTC.

This rearrangement joins TRBV24-1 to TRBJ2-2; 8 bases are a match to TRBD1. This CDR3 has 16 amino acids. Germline assignment: CDR1 KGHDR and CDR2 SFDVKD. After removal of 3 bases from V and 5 bases from J, the junction contained 7 bases not matched to a gene. As DNA, the CDR3 is TGTGCCACCAGTGATGCCGGGACAGGAATTACCGGGGAGCTGTTTTTT. Translated, it gives CATSDAGTGITGELFF.

The chain recombines TRBV30 with TRBJ1-4; D might be TRBD1 (6 bases). V was pared by 1 base and J by 12 bases, with 15 bases between. The germline V gene encodes CDR1 GTSNPN and CDR2 SVGIG (reference sequence). This CDR3 region has 13 residues. The CDR3 sequence is CAWSANTGLELFF. The DNA for the CDR3 is TGTGCCTGGAGTGCAAATACAGGGTTAGAACTGTTTTTT.

The J gene is TRBJ2-1, the V gene TRBV14; D is unresolved. Trimming left V 0 bases short and J 1 base short, with 10 bases between. The CDR3 has 16 amino acids. CDR1 SGHDN and CDR2 FVKESK come from the germline V gene. The CDR3 protein is CASSQEIGNSYNEQFF. CDR3 sequence (DNA): TGTGCCAGCAGCCAAGAGATAGGGAATTCCTACAATGAGCAGTTCTTC.

The rearrangement uses TRBV12-3 or TRBV12-4 and TRBJ1-1; 8 bases align to TRBD1. The CDR3 consists of 14 residues. V was clipped by 6 bases and J by 8 bases; unmatched bases: 11. DNA for the CDR3: TGTGCCAGCAGGCCAGGGACAGGTCTTAAAGAAGCTTTCTTT. Translated, it gives CASRPGTGLKEAFF.

The chain is built from TRBV18 and TRBJ2-1; TRBD1 matches 11 bases. This CDR3 is 16 amino acids long. V lost 1 base, J lost 9 bases, and 8 bases stayed unmatched. From germline, CDR1 is KGHSH and CDR2 LQKENI. CDR3 residues: CASSPRSGQGVSEQFF. In DNA, the CDR3 is TGTGCCAGCTCACCACGTTCGGGACAGGGGGTCAGTGAGCAGTTCTTC.